The 9 T cell receptor beta chains below come from one sample, sequenced in a study of blood T cell repertoires in COVID-19 (dated by TCRdb to about 2020). The library was prepared using the immunoSEQ multiplex PCR assay. TCRdb obtained this table from immuneACCESS and retained in-frame rearrangements with V and J assigned. These tables miss some clones; where compared with another copy, unresolved V genes account for less than half of the shortfall, and the remainder is unexplained. Recorded for this sample are roughly 150,000 clones; more than 75% of them occurred a single time. The biggest ten clones account for more than 5% of the sample. The material sequenced was PBMCs or T cells enriched from blood (not recorded which). The receptors come from a woman in her forties or fifties who had recovered from COVID-19.

The V call is TRBV15, the J call TRBJ1-1; 7 positions agree with TRBD1. The CDR3 sequence is 14 residues long. Per the germline V gene, CDR1 is LNHNV and CDR2 is YYDKDF (reference sequence). With 4 bases clipped from V and 4 bases from J, the junction kept 6 bases outside the gene matches. The CDR3 protein is CATSTGDSSTEAFF. The CDR3 nucleotides are TGTGCCACCAGCACCGGGGACAGCTCCACTGAAGCTTTCTTT.

This chain connects TRBV28 to TRBJ2-7, with TRBD2 as a possible D gene (6 bases). Looked up from germline, CDR1 is MDHEN and CDR2 is SYDVKM. This CDR3 spans 14 amino acids. Trimming left V 5 bases short and J 2 bases short, with 13 bases between. The CDR3 nucleotides are TGTGCCAGCAGTGCTGCGGGACGCACCTACGAGCAGTACGTC. The encoded protein is CASSAAGRTYEQYV.

CDR3: CASSQDQGTEMNTEAFF. In DNA, the CDR3 is TGTGCCAGCAGCCAAGATCAAGGGACAGAGATGAACACTGAAGCTTTCTTT. This rearrangement joins TRBV14 to TRBJ1-1; 7 bases align to TRBD1. V shed 0 bases and J 0 bases; nucleotides not matched to a gene: 7. Germline CDR1 and CDR2: SGHDN and FVKESK. The CDR3 sequence is 17 residues long.

The CDR3 sequence: CASRYGQGLSPLHF. CDR3 sequence (DNA): TGTGCCAGCAGATATGGACAGGGGCTTTCACCCCTCCACTTT. The V and J genes are TRBV6-5 and TRBJ1-6; TRBD1 matches at 9 bases. V dropped 6 bases and J dropped 9; count of bases not matched to a gene: 6. Germline lookup yields CDR1 MNHEY and CDR2 SVGAGI. CDR3 length: 14 amino acids.

A single count supports this clone. The chain is built from TRBV5-1 and TRBJ2-3; TRBD1 might be the D (5 bases). CDR3 size: 14 residues. Trimming removed 1 base from V and 2 bases from J, with 8 bases in between. CDR1 is SGHRS and CDR2 is YFSETQ in the germline V gene. CDR3 in amino acids: CASSLQGHTDTQYF. The CDR3 region has the DNA TGCGCCAGCAGCTTGCAGGGCCACACAGATACGCAGTATTTT.

This chain links TRBV28 with TRBJ1-5, with D maybe TRBD1 (5 bases). The germline V gene has CDR1 MDHEN and CDR2 SYDVKM. With 4 bases removed from V and 1 base from J, the gap between germline ends came to 14 bases. The CDR3 spans 16 residues. CDR3 in amino acids: CASSSSLRGSNQPQHF. The CDR3, as DNA: TGTGCCAGCAGTTCCAGCCTACGGGGGAGCAATCAGCCCCAGCATTTT.

This clone appeared a single time. This chain connects TRBV3-1 (or the pseudogene TRBV3-2) to TRBJ1-3; a possible D gene is TRBD1 (6 bases). Germline CDR1 is LGHDT and CDR2 is YNNKEL (reference sequence). The V end was cut by 0 bases, the J end by 1 base, with 7 bases between. This CDR3 comprises 15 residues. The CDR3 here is CASSQDRGSGNTIYF. The CDR3 DNA is TGTGCCAGCAGCCAAGATAGGGGGTCTGGAAACACCATATATTTT.

V gene TRBV19 combines with J gene TRBJ2-1; TRBD2 aligns across 10 bases. CDR1 and CDR2 from the germline V gene are LNHDA and SQIVND (reference sequence). The CDR3 runs to 16 residues. V shed 1 base and J 6 bases; nucleotides not matched to a gene: 6. The CDR3 DNA is TGTGCCAGTAGTATAGCCCTAGCGGGGGAGGTCAATGAGCAGTTCTTC. Protein sequence: CASSIALAGEVNEQFF.

The chain employs TRBV6-1 and TRBJ2-7; unclear D gene. Trimming shortened V by 3 bases and J by 1 base, and 10 bases separated the two germline ends. This CDR3 contains 14 residues. CDR1 is MNHNS and CDR2 is SASEGT in the germline V gene. In nucleotides, the CDR3 is TGTGCCAGCAGTGAGGATGGCAGGTCCTACGAGCAGTACGTC. Translated: CASSEDGRSYEQYV.